This T cell receptor (beta chain) was retrieved from a study of naive and memory T cell subsets. CDR1 is SGDLS, CDR2 YYNGEE, per germline. Trimming took off 3 bases at V and 0 bases at J, with 7 bases between the two ends. This CDR3 has 13 amino acids. This clonotype was seen at least ten times. An equimolar mix of two oligonucleotides served as the beta constant-region primer for TRBC1 and TRBC2. Ligated cDNA was amplified by four rounds of PCR with nested alpha and beta constant-region primers and SP2. TCRdb used MiXCR to reprocess the UMI-ligation and nested PCR reads, holding one entry per CDR3 protein. The sample holds 15,000 to 20,000 distinct CDR3 sequences, around 9% seen once.

The TCR sequence derives from a human donor in good health. Specimen: central memory CD8+ T cells from blood. The chain links TRBV9 to TRBJ2-7; no clear D gene. For the CDR3, the DNA is TGTGCCAGCAGCGCGGAGAACTCCTACGAGCAGTACTTC. It encodes CASSAENSYEQYF.